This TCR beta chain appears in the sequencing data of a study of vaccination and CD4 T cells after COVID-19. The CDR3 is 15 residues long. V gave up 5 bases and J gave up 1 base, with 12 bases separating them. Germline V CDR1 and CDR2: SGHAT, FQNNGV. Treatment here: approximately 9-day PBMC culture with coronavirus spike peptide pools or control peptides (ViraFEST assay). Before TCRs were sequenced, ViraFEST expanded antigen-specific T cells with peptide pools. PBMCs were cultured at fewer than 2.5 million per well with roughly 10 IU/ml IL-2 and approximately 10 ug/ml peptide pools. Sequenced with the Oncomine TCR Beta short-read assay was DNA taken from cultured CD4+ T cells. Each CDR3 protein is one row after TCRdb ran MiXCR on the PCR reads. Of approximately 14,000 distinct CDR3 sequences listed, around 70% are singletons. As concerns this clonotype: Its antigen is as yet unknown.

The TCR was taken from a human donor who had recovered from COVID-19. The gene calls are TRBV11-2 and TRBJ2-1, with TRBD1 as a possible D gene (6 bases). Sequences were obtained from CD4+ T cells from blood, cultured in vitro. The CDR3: CASSPGGSSYNEQFF. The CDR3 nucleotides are TGTGCCAGCAGCCCTGGGGGCTCGTCCTACAATGAGCAGTTCTTC.